These 10 T cell receptor beta chains originate from one sample sequenced in a study of blood T cell repertoires in COVID-19. Data came from immunoSEQ multiplex PCR; TCRdb stores just in-frame clones and leaves some out. The sample yields 86,000 or so clones, 90% to 95% seen once. Sequencing was carried out using peripheral blood. The receptors here all came from a human donor with active COVID-19. The donor label of this sample is uncertain.

This chain uses TRBV4-3 with TRBJ2-5, with D perhaps TRBD2 (7 bases). CDR3 length: 17 amino acids. V shed 0 bases and J shed 7 bases, with 21 bases lying between them. The germline CDR1 and CDR2 sequences are LGHNA and YSLEER. Here the CDR3 reads CASSQDIAGGTRGTQYF. The CDR3, as DNA: TGCGCCAGCAGCCAAGATATAGCGGGCGGGACCAGGGGGACCCAGTACTTC.

This clone was counted once. The rearrangement uses TRBV7-9 and TRBJ2-5; 14 bases fit TRBD2. Unmatched junction bases numbered 7, after V lost 4 bases and J lost 0 bases. The CDR3 is 18 residues long. The germline gives CDR1 SEHNR, CDR2 FQNEAQ (reference sequence). The CDR3 nucleotides read TGTGCCAGCAGCTCCGGACTAGCGGGGGGCGGGTACCAAGAGACCCAGTACTTC. Its protein product is CASSSGLAGGGYQETQYF.

The V call is TRBV28, the J call TRBJ2-7; 9 positions agree with TRBD1. CDR1 is MDHEN, CDR2 SYDVKM, per germline. V was clipped by 5 bases and J by 0 bases; unmatched bases: 17. The CDR3 has 19 residues. CDR3 nucleotide sequence: TGTGCCAGCAGTGGCACCGGGACAGGGAAGTCTATACGCTCCTACGAGCAGTACTTC. This codes for CASSGTGTGKSIRSYEQYF.

This clone was detected once. The gene calls are TRBV5-1 and TRBJ2-2, with a possible D match to TRBD2 (7 bases). The V gene's germline CDR1 is SGHRS and CDR2 YFSETQ. This CDR3 is 14 amino acids long. Between the trimmed V and J ends, which lost 4 bases and 3 bases, there was a span of 10 bases. The DNA for the CDR3 is TGCGCCAGCAGCGGGGGGGGCGACACCGGGGAGCTGTTTTTT. As protein: CASSGGGDTGELFF.

The gene calls are TRBV23-1 and TRBJ2-1, with TRBD1 matching 10 bases. TRBV23-1 counts as an open reading frame of uncertain function. Germline trimming cut 2 bases from V and 8 bases from J; bases unmatched to any gene: 9. The CDR3 is 16 amino acids. CDR3 amino acids: CASSQLDRGRVHEQFF. The CDR3 DNA reads as TGCGCCAGCAGTCAACTCGACAGGGGGCGCGTCCATGAGCAGTTCTTC.

J is TRBJ2-1 and V is TRBV2; a weak D match, TRBD2 (5 bases). This CDR3 has 14 residues. Trimming removed 4 bases at V and 1 base at J, with 8 bases between. Germline loops: CDR1 SNHLY, CDR2 FYNNEI. This CDR3 reads CASSADSSYNEQFF. CDR3 DNA sequence: TGTGCCAGCAGTGCGGACTCTTCCTACAATGAGCAGTTCTTC.

V gene TRBV28 combines with J gene TRBJ2-7, with a possible D match to TRBD1 (6 bases). From germline, CDR1 is MDHEN and CDR2 SYDVKM. The germline V and J ends were trimmed by 7 bases and 11 bases, with 18 bases remaining between them. The length of the CDR3 is 12 residues. Here the CDR3 reads CASKKGVGEEYF. DNA of the CDR3: TGTGCCAGCAAGAAGGGGGTCGGTGAGGAGTACTTC.

The chain couples TRBV5-6 to TRBJ1-6; D perhaps matches TRBD1 (6 bases). The CDR3 runs to 16 residues. Germline assignment: CDR1 SGHDT and CDR2 YYEEEE. V was trimmed by 3 bases and J by 7 bases, leaving 17 bases between them. CDR3 nucleotides: TGTGCCAGCAGCTCCCCCGCACAGGGATCGAATTCACCCCTCCACTTT. Its protein product is CASSSPAQGSNSPLHF.

The chain is built from TRBV19 and TRBJ1-1, with 7 bases that match TRBD1. CDR1 and CDR2 from the germline V gene are LNHDA and SQIVND (reference sequence). V lost 4 bases to trimming and J lost 0 bases; unmatched junction nucleotides: 11. This CDR3 comprises 17 residues. This CDR3 is CASSRPLAGGMNTEAFF. CDR3 DNA: TGTGCCAGTAGTAGGCCCCTGGCAGGGGGTATGAACACTGAAGCTTTCTTT. The whole variable domain, filled in from reference TRBV19 and TRBJ1-1, reads DGGITQSPKYLFRKEGQNVTLSCEQNLNHDAMYWYRQDPGQGLRLIYYSQIVNDFQKGDIAEGYSVSREKKESFPLTVTSAQKNPTAFYLCASSRPLAGGMNTEAFFGQGTRLTVV.

V usage is TRBV19 and J usage is TRBJ2-1; D may be TRBD2 (5 bases). CDR1 and CDR2 (germline): LNHDA, SQIVND (reference sequence). Deletions cut 3 bases from V and 6 bases from J, with 9 bases between. This CDR3 has 13 residues. The CDR3 is CASSMLAPNEQFF. The DNA for the CDR3 is TGTGCCAGTAGTATGCTAGCCCCCAATGAGCAGTTCTTC.